This TCR beta chain was retrieved from a study of cytomegalovirus exposure and HLA in healthy donors. Whole-study findings and limits: The study listed under 200 cytomegalovirus-associated TCR beta chains. Earlier analysis yielded a pattern in which most TCR beta V segments were productive about 90% or about 30% of the time. Among CMV-associated TCR beta chains, most appeared HLA-restricted in a later analysis. Cytomegalovirus status was reportedly diagnosed by the classifier with high specificity and sensitivity.

The CDR3 length is 15 residues. From germline, CDR1 is SGHRS and CDR2 YFSETQ. The V and J ends lost 3 bases and 4 bases respectively, with 13 bases between them. In the case of this clone: Antigen unknown.

Researchers ran the PCR with 60 Vbeta and 13 Jbeta primers. Only in-frame clones appear in the TCRdb table, and some are missing; sequencing was by immunoSEQ multiplex PCR. There are about 190,000 clones in the sample; 79% occur only once, and over 1.5% lies in the top ten. This sequence joins TRBV5-1 and TRBJ2-2; tentative D call: TRBD2 (5 bases). The TCR was taken from a woman between 18 and 30 years old in good health and CMV-seronegative. Sequenced material: PBMCs. In nucleotides, the CDR3 is TGCGCCAGCAGCTCGGTCGGAGGTAGCACCGGGGAGCTGTTTTTT. It specifies CASSSVGGSTGELFF.